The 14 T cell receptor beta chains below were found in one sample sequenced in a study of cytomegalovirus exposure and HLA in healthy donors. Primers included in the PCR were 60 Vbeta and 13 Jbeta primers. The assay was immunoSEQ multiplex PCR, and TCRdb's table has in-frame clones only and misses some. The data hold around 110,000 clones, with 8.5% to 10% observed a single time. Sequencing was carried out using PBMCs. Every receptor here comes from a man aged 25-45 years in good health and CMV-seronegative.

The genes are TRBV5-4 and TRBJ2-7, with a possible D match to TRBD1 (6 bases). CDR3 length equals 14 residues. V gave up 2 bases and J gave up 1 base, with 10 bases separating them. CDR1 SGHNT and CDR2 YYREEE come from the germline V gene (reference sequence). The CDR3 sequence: CASSFQDRSYEQYF. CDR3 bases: TGTGCCAGCAGCTTTCAGGACAGATCCTACGAGCAGTACTTC.

The CDR3 DNA follows: TGTGCCAGCAGCTTAGTCGGTTATACGCAGTATTTT. Encoded protein: CASSLVGYTQYF. This chain links TRBV7-2 with TRBJ2-3; D not resolved. The CDR3 is made up of 12 amino acids. The V gene's germline CDR1 is SGHTA and CDR2 FQGNSA. Trimming stripped 1 base from V and 7 bases from J, with 6 bases between. The full variable domain, completed using reference TRBV7-2 and TRBJ2-3, is GAGVSQSPSNKVTEKGKDVELRCDPISGHTALYWYRQSLGQGLEFLIYFQGNSAPDKSGLPSDRFSAERTGGSVSTLTIQRTQQEDSAVYLCASSLVGYTQYFGPGTRLTVL.

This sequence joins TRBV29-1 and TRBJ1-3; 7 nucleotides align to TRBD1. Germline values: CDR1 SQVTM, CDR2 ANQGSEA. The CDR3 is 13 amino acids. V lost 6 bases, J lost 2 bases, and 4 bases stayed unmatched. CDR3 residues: CSVVRGPGNTIYF. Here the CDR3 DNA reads TGCAGCGTGGTGAGGGGGCCTGGAAACACCATATATTTT.

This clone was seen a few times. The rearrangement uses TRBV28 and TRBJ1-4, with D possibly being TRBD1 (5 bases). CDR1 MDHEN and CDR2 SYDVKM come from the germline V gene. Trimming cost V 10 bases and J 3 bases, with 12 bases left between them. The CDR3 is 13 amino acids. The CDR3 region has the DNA TGTGCCACTGAAGGGGCCGCTAATGAAAAACTGTTTTTT. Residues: CATEGAANEKLFF.

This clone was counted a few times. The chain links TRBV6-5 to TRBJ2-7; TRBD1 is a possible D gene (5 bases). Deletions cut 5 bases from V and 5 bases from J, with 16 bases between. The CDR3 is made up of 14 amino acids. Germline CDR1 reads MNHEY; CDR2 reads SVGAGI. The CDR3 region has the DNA TGTGCCAGCAGTCCCTCCGTCGACAGCCACGAGCAGTACTTC. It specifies CASSPSVDSHEQYF.

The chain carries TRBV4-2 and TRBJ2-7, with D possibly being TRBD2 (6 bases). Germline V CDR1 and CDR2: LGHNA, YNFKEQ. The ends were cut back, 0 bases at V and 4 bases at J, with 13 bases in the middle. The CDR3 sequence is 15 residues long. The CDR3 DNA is TGTGCCAGCAGCCAAGAATGGCCGGGAGAATACGAGCAGTACTTC. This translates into CASSQEWPGEYEQYF.

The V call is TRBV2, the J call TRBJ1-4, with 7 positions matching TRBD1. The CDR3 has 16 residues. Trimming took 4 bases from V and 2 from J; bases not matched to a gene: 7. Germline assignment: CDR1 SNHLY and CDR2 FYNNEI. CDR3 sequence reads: CASSGGRGLTNEKLFF. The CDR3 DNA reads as TGTGCCAGCAGTGGGGGCAGGGGGTTGACTAATGAAAAACTGTTTTTT.

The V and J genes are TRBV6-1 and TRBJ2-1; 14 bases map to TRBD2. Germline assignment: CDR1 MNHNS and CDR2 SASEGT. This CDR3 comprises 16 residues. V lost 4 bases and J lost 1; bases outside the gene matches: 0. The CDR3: CASSGLAGGSYNEQFF. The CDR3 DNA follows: TGTGCCAGCAGTGGACTAGCGGGGGGGTCCTACAATGAGCAGTTCTTC.

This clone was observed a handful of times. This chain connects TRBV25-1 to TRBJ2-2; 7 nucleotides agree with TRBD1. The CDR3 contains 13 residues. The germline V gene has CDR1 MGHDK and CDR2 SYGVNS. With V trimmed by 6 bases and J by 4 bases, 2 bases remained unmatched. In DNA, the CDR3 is TGTGCCAGCAGCCCAGGGGGCACCGGGGAGCTGTTTTTT. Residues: CASSPGGTGELFF. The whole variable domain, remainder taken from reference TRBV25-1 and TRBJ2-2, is EADIYQTPRYLVIGTGKKITLECSQTMGHDKMYWYQQDPGMELHLIHYSYGVNSTEKGDLSSESTVSRIRTEHFPLTLESARPSHTSQYLCASSPGGTGELFFGEGSRLTVL.

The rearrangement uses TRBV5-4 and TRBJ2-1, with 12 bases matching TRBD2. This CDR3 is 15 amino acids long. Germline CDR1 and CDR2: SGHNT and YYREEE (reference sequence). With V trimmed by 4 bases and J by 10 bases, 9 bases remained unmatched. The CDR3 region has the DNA TGTGCCAGCAGCCAAAGACTAGCGGGAGAAGAAGAGCAGTTCTTC. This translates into CASSQRLAGEEEQFF. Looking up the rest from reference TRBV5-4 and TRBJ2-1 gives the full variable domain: ETGVTQSPTHLIKTRGQQVTLRCSSQSGHNTVSWYQQALGQGPQFIFQYYREEENGRGNFPPRFSGLQFPNYSSELNVNALELDDSALYLCASSQRLAGEEEQFFGPGTRLTVL.

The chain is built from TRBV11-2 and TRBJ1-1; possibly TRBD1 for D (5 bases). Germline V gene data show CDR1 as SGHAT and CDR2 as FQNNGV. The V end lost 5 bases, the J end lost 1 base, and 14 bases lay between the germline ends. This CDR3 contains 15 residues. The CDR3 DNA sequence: TGTGCCAGCAGCCCTAGTGTCGGGGGGAACACTGAAGCTTTCTTT. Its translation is CASSPSVGGNTEAFF.

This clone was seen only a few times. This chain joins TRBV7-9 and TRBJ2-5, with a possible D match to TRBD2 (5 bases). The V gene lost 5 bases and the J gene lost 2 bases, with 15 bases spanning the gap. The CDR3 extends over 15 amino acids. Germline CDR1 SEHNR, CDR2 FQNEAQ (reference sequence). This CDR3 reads CASSRPGRTQETQYF. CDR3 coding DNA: TGTGCCAGCAGCCGCCCGGGCCGGACTCAAGAGACCCAGTACTTC.

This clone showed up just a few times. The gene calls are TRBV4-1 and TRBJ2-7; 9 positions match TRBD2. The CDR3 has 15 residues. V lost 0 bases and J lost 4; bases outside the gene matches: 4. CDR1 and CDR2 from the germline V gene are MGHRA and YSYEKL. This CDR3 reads CASSQEGGRVYEQYF. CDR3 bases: TGCGCCAGCAGCCAAGAAGGCGGGAGGGTATACGAGCAGTACTTC.

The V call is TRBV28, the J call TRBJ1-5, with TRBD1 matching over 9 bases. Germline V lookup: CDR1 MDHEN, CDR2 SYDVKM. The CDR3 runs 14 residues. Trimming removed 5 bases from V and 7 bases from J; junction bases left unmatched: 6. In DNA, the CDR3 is TGTGCCAGCAGTCCACAGGGGGCAGGGCAGCCCCAGCATTTT. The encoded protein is CASSPQGAGQPQHF.